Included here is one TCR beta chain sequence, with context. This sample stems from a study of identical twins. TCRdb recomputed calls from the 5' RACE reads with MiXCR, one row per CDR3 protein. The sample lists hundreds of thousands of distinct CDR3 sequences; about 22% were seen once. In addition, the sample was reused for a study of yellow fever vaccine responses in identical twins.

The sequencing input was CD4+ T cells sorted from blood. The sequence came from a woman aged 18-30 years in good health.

DNA for the CDR3: TGTGCCACCAGTGATTCCCGCGGGACTCACAATGAGCAGTTCTTC. Translating it yields CATSDSRGTHNEQFF. The rearrangement links TRBV24-1 to TRBJ2-1; D possibly corresponds to TRBD2 (6 bases). From germline, CDR1 is KGHDR and CDR2 SFDVKD. Trimming removed 2 bases at V and 5 bases at J, with 12 bases between. CDR3 length: 15 residues.